The TCR beta chain described here comes from a study of T cell responses to AZD1222 COVID-19 vaccine. Whole-study findings and limits: There were vaccine-associated CD4 TCRs across spike, dominant at 160-218 and 743-854.

Concerning this clone itself: The antigen is undetermined.

The CDR3 is 14 amino acids. In germline, CDR1 is MDHEN, CDR2 SYDVKM. V gave up 2 bases and J gave up 2 bases; unmatched junction bases: 1. Some clones are missing from TCRdb's copy, which holds only in-frame ones; the method was immunoSEQ multiplex PCR. The sample gives 150,000 to 200,000 clones, 85% to 95% of which show up once; approximately 4% is in the top ten. This receptor was taken from an adult in good health. The material was peripheral blood, obtained on day 0 of AZD1222 vaccination. This chain joins TRBV28 and TRBJ2-7; 9 bases line up with TRBD1. The CDR3 bases are TGTGCCAGCAGTTTAGGGACAGGGACCTACGAGCAGTACTTC. Its protein product is CASSLGTGTYEQYF.